Shown below are 11 T cell receptor beta chains from a single sample sequenced in a study of shared clonotypes between healthy human individuals. Assay used: immunoSEQ multiplex PCR; TCRdb lists only in-frame clones, some missing. The sample includes approximately 1,500,000 clones, about 96% of them seen just once. Sequences were obtained from naive CD4+ T cells sorted from blood. Specified subset: CD45RA+ positively selected. The receptor set was obtained from a man younger than 45 in good health.

This clone was detected only once. The genes are TRBV5-1 and TRBJ2-7; D is tentatively TRBD1 or TRBD2 (5 bases each). The CDR3 contains 17 residues. Trimming left V 0 bases short and J 2 bases short, with 18 bases between. The germline V gene has CDR1 SGHRS and CDR2 YFSETQ. CDR3 DNA sequence: TGCGCCAGCAGCTTGGTTGTATCCGGGACGTCAGCCTACGAGCAGTACTTC. Protein sequence: CASSLVVSGTSAYEQYF.

The gene calls are TRBV28 and TRBJ1-2; a possible D gene is TRBD1 (5 bases). Germline CDR1 is MDHEN and CDR2 is SYDVKM. The length of the CDR3 is 13 residues. Trimming left V 2 bases short and J 6 bases short, with 10 bases between. CDR3 residues: CASSLIPGHGYTF. DNA for the CDR3: TGTGCCAGCAGTTTAATTCCGGGGCATGGCTACACCTTC.

The chain couples TRBV30 to TRBJ2-2; D ambiguous. CDR1 and CDR2 (germline): GTSNPN, SVGIG (reference sequence). The CDR3 sequence is 16 residues long. The V gene lost 6 bases and the J gene lost 4 bases, with 21 bases spanning the gap. CDR3 region: CACKLSPGSLTGELFF. CDR3 coding DNA: TGTGCCTGTAAGCTCTCGCCCGGAAGTCTCACCGGGGAGCTGTTTTTT.

This CDR3 reads CASRAQTSTDTQYF. The CDR3 DNA follows: TGTGCCAGCCGAGCGCAGACTAGCACAGATACGCAGTATTTT. This chain joins TRBV6-5 and TRBJ2-3; D gene ambiguous. Trimming pared 8 bases from V and 0 bases from J, leaving 12 bases between. The CDR3 spans 14 residues. Looked up from germline, CDR1 is MNHEY and CDR2 is SVGAGI.

The gene calls are TRBV5-1 and TRBJ1-3; D is unclear. V was trimmed by 3 bases and J by 4 bases, leaving 5 bases between them. CDR1 and CDR2 (germline): SGHRS, YFSETQ. The CDR3 extends over 12 amino acids. The CDR3 protein is CASSSDGNTIYF. CDR3 DNA: TGCGCCAGCAGCTCGGACGGAAACACCATATATTTT.

This chain links TRBV5-4 with TRBJ2-3; TRBD1 is a possible D gene (5 bases). Germline lookup yields CDR1 SGHNT and CDR2 YYREEE (reference sequence). The CDR3 consists of 14 residues. Trimming stripped 4 bases from V and 2 bases from J, with 11 bases between. CDR3 in amino acids: CASSTGFSTDTQYF. The CDR3 DNA reads as TGTGCCAGCAGCACAGGTTTTTCCACAGATACGCAGTATTTT.

The chain carries TRBV5-1 and TRBJ2-7, with D possibly matching TRBD1 (6 bases). Germline CDR1 and CDR2: SGHRS and YFSETQ. This CDR3 spans 13 amino acids. Between the trimmed V and J ends, which lost 7 bases and 5 bases, there was a span of 16 bases. The CDR3 region has the DNA TGCGCCAGCGGAACAGGGTCGACCAACGAGCAGTACTTC. This translates into CASGTGSTNEQYF.

The chain has TRBV19 and TRBJ1-1; TRBD1 might be the D (5 bases). CDR1 is LNHDA, CDR2 SQIVND, per germline (reference sequence). V was clipped by 7 bases and J by 4 bases, with 13 bases between them. The CDR3 consists of 13 residues. CDR3 sequence reads: CASMAQGVTEAFF. The CDR3 region has the DNA TGTGCCAGTATGGCGCAGGGCGTCACTGAAGCTTTCTTT. Full variable domain (rest looked up from reference TRBV19 and TRBJ1-1): DGGITQSPKYLFRKEGQNVTLSCEQNLNHDAMYWYRQDPGQGLRLIYYSQIVNDFQKGDIAEGYSVSREKKESFPLTVTSAQKNPTAFYLCASMAQGVTEAFFGQGTRLTVV.

The V call is TRBV7-2, the J call TRBJ2-7; 9 bases align to TRBD1. Germline V gene data show CDR1 as SGHTA and CDR2 as FQGNSA. The ends lost 5 bases at V and 6 bases at J; junction bases unmatched: 2. This CDR3 is built from 12 residues. CDR3 loop: CASSPGQGEQYF. In DNA form, the CDR3 reads TGTGCCAGCAGCCCGGGACAGGGCGAGCAGTACTTC.

The rearrangement joins TRBV19 to TRBJ1-1; no firm D call. The CDR3 covers 15 residues. Trimming removed 5 bases at V and 8 bases at J, with 21 bases between. Looked up from germline, CDR1 is LNHDA and CDR2 is SQIVND (reference sequence). CDR3 loop: CASSPIVTQRAEAFF. In nucleotides, the CDR3 is TGTGCCAGTAGTCCTATAGTGACACAGAGAGCGGAAGCTTTCTTT. The complete variable domain, with remaining parts taken from reference TRBV19 and TRBJ1-1, reads DGGITQSPKYLFRKEGQNVTLSCEQNLNHDAMYWYRQDPGQGLRLIYYSQIVNDFQKGDIAEGYSVSREKKESFPLTVTSAQKNPTAFYLCASSPIVTQRAEAFFGQGTRLTVV.

The chain is built from TRBV5-1 and TRBJ2-2; TRBD1 is a possible D gene (5 bases). The length of the CDR3 is 16 residues. V lost 0 bases and J lost 5, with 14 bases in between. Germline CDR1 is SGHRS and CDR2 is YFSETQ. The CDR3 here is CASSLAKDKLTGELFF. CDR3 nucleotide sequence: TGCGCCAGCAGCTTGGCCAAGGACAAGCTGACCGGGGAGCTGTTTTTT.